This TCR beta chain derives from a study of blood T cell repertoires in COVID-19. Turning to the study itself: Sites across the United States, Italy and Spain contributed samples from acute and convalescent COVID-19.

Original analysis: Estimation of nucleated cell counts relied on the amplification of reference gene primers. Assay used: immunoSEQ multiplex PCR; TCRdb lists only in-frame clones, some missing. The V and J calls and clone size come from that table; D and trimming were worked out from the DNA. The sample carries 250,000 or so clones, just under 85% recorded once. The CDR3 has 15 residues. With V trimmed by 10 bases and J by 2 bases, 11 bases remained unmatched. The germline V gene has CDR1 SGHNT and CDR2 YENEEA. This sequence joins TRBV11-3 and TRBJ2-3, with 8 bases fitting TRBD1. The sequenced material came from peripheral blood. This clonotype was sampled from an elderly man with acute or convalescent COVID-19. The CDR3 DNA sequence: TGTGCCATCTTGCGTGGGACAGGCATCACAGATACGCAGTATTTT. Translation: CAILRGTGITDTQYF.